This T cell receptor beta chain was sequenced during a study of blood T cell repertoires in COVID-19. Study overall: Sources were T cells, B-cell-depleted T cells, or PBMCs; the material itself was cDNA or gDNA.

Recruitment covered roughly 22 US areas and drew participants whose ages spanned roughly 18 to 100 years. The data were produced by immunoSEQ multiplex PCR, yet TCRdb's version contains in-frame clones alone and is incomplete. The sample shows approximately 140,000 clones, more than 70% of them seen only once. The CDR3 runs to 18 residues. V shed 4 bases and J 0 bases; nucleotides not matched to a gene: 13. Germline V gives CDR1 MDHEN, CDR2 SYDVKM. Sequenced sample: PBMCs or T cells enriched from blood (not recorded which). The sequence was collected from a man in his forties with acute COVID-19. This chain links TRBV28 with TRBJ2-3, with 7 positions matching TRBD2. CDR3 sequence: CASSSLGLPNSSTDTQYF. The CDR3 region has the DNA TGTGCCAGCAGTTCCTTGGGACTACCGAACTCTAGCACAGATACGCAGTATTTT. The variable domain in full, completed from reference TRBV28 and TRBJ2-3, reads DVKVTQSSRYLVKRTGEKVFLECVQDMDHENMFWYRQDPGLGLRLIYFSYDVKMKEKGDIPEGYSVSREKKERFSLILESASTNQTSMYLCASSSLGLPNSSTDTQYFGPGTRLTVL.